The rows below give T cell receptor beta chains drawn from one sample of a study of a mutant IDH1 vaccine in newly diagnosed glioma. These receptors' antigens are unknown. Using immunoSEQ multiplex PCR, the repertoire was profiled, and TCRdb retains in-frame clones only, with some absent. The table records some 60,000 clones, approximately 80% of them present only once. The source was PBMCs, collected from a glioma patient whose treatment included an IDH1 peptide vaccine. The receptors shown here come from a man between 25 and 39 years old with glioma. CDR3s include the opening cysteine and the closing phenylalanine or tryptophan. Each record gives: J gene, clone size, CDR3 length, V gene, D gene, CDR3 DNA, CDR3 protein. A D gene is named only where the DNA matches it firmly. Where a row states a size, it is once, few, many or the class of an expanded clone; other rows omit it.

TRBJ2-7 | NA | 11 | TRBV20-1 | NA | TGCAGTGCTAGTTTGGGGGGTGAGCAGTACTTC | CSASLGGEQYF
TRBJ2-6 | NA | 17 | TRBV7-3 | NA | TGTGCCAGCAGCTTACAGTCGTCAGGGGTTGGGGCCAACGTCCTGACTTTC | CASSLQSSGVGANVLTF
TRBJ2-1 | NA | 14 | TRBV6-1 | TRBD1 | TGTGCCAGCAGTAACCGGGACAGGTTCGGTGAGCAGTTCTTC | CASSNRDRFGEQFF
TRBJ1-5 | few | 21 | TRBV10-1 | TRBD1 | TGCGCCAGCAGTGAGACCCTTACCCCGGGACAGGGGGCGCTGAGCAATCAGCCCCAGCATTTT | CASSETLTPGQGALSNQPQHF
TRBJ2-3 | NA | 16 | TRBV11-1 | TRBD2 | TGTGCCAGCAGCCCTCCGGGGCGGGGGATGACAGATACGCAGTATTTT | CASSPPGRGMTDTQYF
TRBJ2-2 | NA | 15 | TRBV6-6 | TRBD1 | TGTGCCAGCAGGACCGGGACAGGGGGCACCGGGGAGCTGTTTTTT | CASRTGTGGTGELFF
TRBJ2-3 | NA | 14 | TRBV7-8 | NA | TGTGCCAGCAGCTTAGCCTTTTGGGGAGATACGCAGTATTTT | CASSLAFWGDTQYF
TRBJ2-7 | NA | 14 | TRBV5-1 | TRBD2 | TGCGCCAGCAGCTTTTCCGGGGGGGCCTACGAGCAGTACTTC | CASSFSGGAYEQYF
TRBJ2-7 | NA | 16 | TRBV2 | TRBD2 | TGTGCCAGCAGTGATCGGGCTAGCGGAGCCTCCTACGAGCAGTACTTC | CASSDRASGASYEQYF
TRBJ1-1 | NA | 14 | TRBV7-8 | NA | TGTGCCAGCAGTCCGGGCGGGGAAACAAATTCCGGCTTCTTT | CASSPGGETNSGFF
TRBJ2-1 | NA | 15 | TRBV18 | TRBD2 | TGTGCCAGCTCACCCGGGACTAGCGGGAGTTGGGAGCAGTTCTTC | CASSPGTSGSWEQFF
TRBJ2-1 | NA | 13 | TRBV6-6 | TRBD2 | TGTGCCAGCAGTTGGTTGACTAGCGGTGAGCAGTTCTTC | CASSWLTSGEQFF
TRBJ1-1 | NA | 17 | TRBV5-1 | NA | TGCGCCAGCAGCTTGGAGGGTGGGAGGTTTCTGAACACTGAAGCTTTCTTT | CASSLEGGRFLNTEAFF
TRBJ1-6 | NA | 17 | TRBV5-1 | NA | TGCGCCAGCAGCTTGTTCGTGGGGGAAGACGGGTATTCACCCCTCCACTTT | CASSLFVGEDGYSPLHF
TRBJ1-1 | NA | 16 | TRBV27 | TRBD1 | TGTGCCAGCAGTCCCGGGACAGGACCAATGGACACTGAAGCTTTCTTT | CASSPGTGPMDTEAFF
TRBJ1-6 | NA | 13 | TRBV18 | TRBD1 | TGTGCCAGCTCACCGGGACAGGGGCCGACCCTCCACTTT | CASSPGQGPTLHF
TRBJ1-1 | NA | 14 | TRBV14 | NA | TGTGCCAGCAGCGCCAGAATTTTGAACACTGAAGCTTTCTTT | CASSARILNTEAFF
TRBJ2-3 | NA | 12 | TRBV5-5 | NA | TGTGCCAGCAGCTTGGACGCAGATACGCAGTATTTT | CASSLDADTQYF
TRBJ2-3 | NA | 17 | TRBV7-2 | NA | TGTGCCAGCAGCTTTCGATCAGTGGGGGGTAGCACAGATACGCAGTATTTT | CASSFRSVGGSTDTQYF
TRBJ2-7 | NA | 11 | TRBV30 | NA | TGTGCCTGGAGTGTAGAGTACGAGCAGTACTTC | CAWSVEYEQYF
TRBJ1-4 | NA | 15 | TRBV9 | NA | TGTGCCAGCAGCGATAGAGGGGCCCCGGGCGAAAAACTGTTTTTT | CASSDRGAPGEKLFF
TRBJ2-7 | NA | 15 | TRBV6-6 | TRBD2 | TGTGCCAGCAGTCCCAAGTGGGAGGGATTTTACGAGCAGTACTTC | CASSPKWEGFYEQYF
TRBJ1-1 | few | 12 | TRBV6-5 | NA | TGTGCCAGCAGTTACCCGAACACTGAAGCTTTCTTT | CASSYPNTEAFF
TRBJ1-2 | once | 14 | TRBV2 | TRBD1 | TGTGCCAGCAGTCCGACAGGGGGCGACTATGGCTACACCTTC | CASSPTGGDYGYTF
TRBJ2-2 | NA | 17 | TRBV2 | NA | TGTGCCAGCAGTCCAGGGCCCTCAGGGATAGGCACCGGGGAGCTGTTTTTT | CASSPGPSGIGTGELFF
TRBJ2-3 | NA | 12 | TRBV2 | NA | TGTGCCAGCAGTGTGGAAACAGATACGCAGTATTTT | CASSVETDTQYF
TRBJ2-2 | few | 16 | TRBV6-1 | NA | TGTGCCAGCAGTGAAGCGGGGGGCCTGAACACCGGGGAGCTGTTTTTT | CASSEAGGLNTGELFF
TRBJ2-1 | NA | 13 | TRBV7-9 | TRBD2 | TGTGCCAGCAGCTACTCTAGCGGGAGGGAGCAGTTCTTC | CASSYSSGREQFF